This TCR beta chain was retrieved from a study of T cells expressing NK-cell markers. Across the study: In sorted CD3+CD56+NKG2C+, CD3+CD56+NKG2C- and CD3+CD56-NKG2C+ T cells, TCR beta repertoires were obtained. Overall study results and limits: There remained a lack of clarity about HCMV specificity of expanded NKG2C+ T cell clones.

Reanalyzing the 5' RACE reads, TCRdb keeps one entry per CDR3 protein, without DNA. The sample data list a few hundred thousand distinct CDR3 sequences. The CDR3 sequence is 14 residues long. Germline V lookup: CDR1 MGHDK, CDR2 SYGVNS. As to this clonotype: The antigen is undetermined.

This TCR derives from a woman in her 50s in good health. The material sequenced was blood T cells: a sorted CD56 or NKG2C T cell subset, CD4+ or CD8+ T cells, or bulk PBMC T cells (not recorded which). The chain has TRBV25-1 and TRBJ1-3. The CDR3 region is CASRGQGSGNTIYF. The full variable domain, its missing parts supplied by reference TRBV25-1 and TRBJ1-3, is EADIYQTPRYLVIGTGKKITLECSQTMGHDKMYWYQQDPGMELHLIHYSYGVNSTEKGDLSSESTVSRIRTEHFPLTLESARPSHTSQYLCASRGQGSGNTIYFGEGSWLTVV.